These T cell receptor beta chains were read from a single sample in a study of shared clonotypes between healthy human individuals. Sequencing used immunoSEQ multiplex PCR; TCRdb keeps in-frame clones, though not all of them. The sample contains a few million clones, 85% to 95% of which appear only once. The sequencing sample was made of naive CD4+ T cells sorted from blood. The source of these receptors is a man between 18 and 29 years old in good health. The CDR3 runs from the conserved cysteine through the conserved F or W.

CDR3 protein	V gene	J gene
CAISGGAPRGANVLTF	TRBV10-3	TRBJ2-6
CASSFGAGETQYF	TRBV5-1	TRBJ2-5
CASSGNTIYF	TRBV7-9	TRBJ1-3
CATSGQGGNREQYF	TRBV2	TRBJ2-7
CASSYKQGDEQYF	TRBV6-5	TRBJ2-7
CASSLTVFAGELFF	TRBV7-7	TRBJ2-2
CAWSQLGTGASYEQYF	TRBV30	-
CASSSTSGRGWDIQYF	TRBV5-8	TRBJ2-4
CASSLGGSTYSYEQYF	TRBV5-1	TRBJ2-7
CAIPHRDPGTGELFF	TRBV27	TRBJ2-2
CASSSTGHGGSYEQYF	TRBV5-4	TRBJ2-7
CASSLGRAELYEQYF	TRBV7-2	TRBJ2-7
CASSSTGTGHGYTF	TRBV18	TRBJ1-2
CATRGTSTDTQYF	TRBV10-3	TRBJ2-3
CASSPRQGMSYGYTF	TRBV27	TRBJ1-2
CASSFTEDHSYNEQFF	TRBV7-8	TRBJ2-1
CASSWDSNQPQHF	TRBV2	TRBJ1-5
CAWSLNRVFGGGPDTQYF	TRBV30	TRBJ2-3
CASSLGLSNYGYTF	TRBV7-2	TRBJ1-2
CASSPLGADTQYF	TRBV18	TRBJ2-3
CASSVSKTGKFSSEAFF	TRBV6-1	TRBJ1-1
CASSQFLQGIETQYF	TRBV14	TRBJ2-5
CASSLGGRRSYEQYF	TRBV7-2	TRBJ2-7
CSVGLQGDEPQHF	TRBV29-1	TRBJ1-5
CASSLPGQAYGYTF	TRBV5-1	TRBJ1-2
CASSLGPGNQPQHF	TRBV7-9	TRBJ1-5
CASSPPATGELFF	TRBV5-1	TRBJ2-2
CSVSYLRGMNTEAFF	TRBV29-1	TRBJ1-1
CASSVSRDHTDTQYF	TRBV2	TRBJ2-3
CASSVGLEYEQYF	TRBV9	TRBJ2-7
CASSSGQGNYGYTF	TRBV5-1	TRBJ1-2
CASSRNPVGGGELFF	TRBV14	TRBJ2-2